The clone carrying this TCR beta chain was counted between two and nine times. Its antigen remains unidentified. This CDR3 has 18 residues. The V and J ends lost 0 bases and 5 bases respectively, with 20 bases between them. Germline CDR1 LGHNA, CDR2 YSLEER. The data were taken from a study of beta chain features in type 1 diabetes. The sequenced template was cDNA made from the entire isolated RNA. An average near 3.57 million reads came from naive, central memory and regulatory T cell samples. Libraries were prepared by immunoSEQ multiplex PCR; TCRdb keeps only in-frame clonotypes and omits some of them. Of around 450,000 clones listed, over 9.5% are singletons. Study results and caveats: The similarity of naive, central memory and Treg TCRB repertoires appeared greater among patients than among healthy donors. All four CD4+ subsets from Type 1 diabetes patients carried moderately but significantly shorter TCRB CDR3s.

CD4+ naive, central memory, regulatory and stem cell-like memory subsets were isolated by sorting on CD45RO/CCR7/CD25/CD127/CD95/CD27. This TCR came from a woman aged 18-29 years in good health. The sample was naive CD4+ T cells from blood. The rearrangement joins TRBV4-3 to TRBJ2-1; no firm D call. The chain's CDR3 is CASSQDLGWNSLHNEQFF. Here the CDR3 DNA reads TGCGCCAGCAGCCAAGACTTGGGATGGAACTCTCTTCACAATGAGCAGTTCTTC.